The 27 T cell receptor beta chains listed next were all sequenced from one sample in a study of blood T cells in healthy people across ages. For the second PCR, which ran for roughly 6 to 12 cycles, a sample-barcoded 5' primer and a J-beta primer mix were used. TCRdb re-called the 5' RACE reads through MiXCR, storing one row per CDR3 protein. This sample has hundreds of thousands of distinct CDR3 sequences, with around 42% found just once. The sample consisted of blood. The receptors originated from a man aged 55 to 70 in good health.

This clonotype was counted between two and nine times. The chain uses TRBV20-1 and TRBJ2-5; D is perhaps TRBD1 (6 bases). Germline values: CDR1 DFQATT, CDR2 SNEGSKA (reference sequence). CDR3 size: 14 residues. Deletions cut 0 bases from V and 7 bases from J, with 15 bases between. The DNA of the CDR3 is TGCAGTGCTAGAGATTCGACAGGAGTGGGGACCCAGTACTTC. Its translation: CSARDSTGVGTQYF.

V gene TRBV30 combines with J gene TRBJ1-1; maybe TRBD1 (6 bases). The ends were cut back, 7 bases at V and 1 base at J, with 13 bases in the middle. This CDR3 contains 13 residues. CDR1 and CDR2 from the germline V gene are GTSNPN and SVGIG (reference sequence). The CDR3 DNA is TGTGCCTATTCCCGGGGGGCGAACACTGAAGCTTTCTTT. This encodes CAYSRGANTEAFF. Complete variable domain (other parts from reference TRBV30 and TRBJ1-1): SQTIHQWPATLVQPVGSPLSLECTVEGTSNPNLYWYRQAAGRGLQLLFYSVGIGQISSEVPQNLSASRPQDRQFILSSKKLLLSDSGFYLCAYSRGANTEAFFGQGTRLTVV.

The chain carries TRBV7-2 and TRBJ2-3; D may be TRBD2 (5 bases). Germline CDR1 reads SGHTA; CDR2 reads FQGNSA. The CDR3 has 13 residues. Trimming shortened V by 4 bases and J by 6 bases, and 11 bases separated the two germline ends. The CDR3 DNA is TGTGCCAGCAGCTACGGACTCGAGGATACGCAGTATTTT. This codes for CASSYGLEDTQYF.

The table lists this clonotype with a count of one. This chain connects TRBV24-1 to TRBJ2-3; 10 nucleotides match TRBD1. Germline assignment: CDR1 KGHDR and CDR2 SFDVKD. V shed 7 bases, J shed 0 bases, and the junction held 6 bases outside the gene matches. The length of the CDR3 is 16 residues. CDR3 nucleotides: TGTGCCACCAGCGACCCGGGACAGGGGAGCACAGATACGCAGTATTTT. Translating gives CATSDPGQGSTDTQYF.

The chain combines TRBV7-2 with TRBJ2-3; D ambiguous. The CDR3 runs 13 residues. Germline V gene data show CDR1 as SGHTA and CDR2 as FQGNSA. V lost 5 bases and J 8 bases, leaving 14 bases between the germline ends. The CDR3 bases are TGTGCCAGCAGCCCGCGACCGCCGGGTACGCAGTATTTT. Protein: CASSPRPPGTQYF.

The chain carries TRBV4-1 and TRBJ1-2; D ambiguous. This CDR3 contains 15 residues. Germline CDR1 MGHRA, CDR2 YSYEKL. Trimming removed 0 bases from V and 0 bases from J, with 8 bases in between. CDR3 nucleotides: TGCGCCAGCAGCCAAGATATCGAGACTAACTATGGCTACACCTTC. It yields the protein CASSQDIETNYGYTF.

This clonotype was seen more than once but under ten times. The chain uses TRBV12-3 or TRBV12-4 and TRBJ1-6, with D hard to call. The ends were cut back, 5 bases at V and 10 bases at J, with 18 bases in the middle. This CDR3 comprises 15 residues. CDR3 sequence: CASSPEAGAGSPLHF. The CDR3 DNA sequence: TGTGCCAGCAGTCCAGAGGCGGGAGCCGGGTCACCCCTCCACTTT.

The chain uses TRBV12-3 or TRBV12-4 and TRBJ2-3, with D perhaps matching TRBD2 (5 bases). The CDR3 covers 16 residues. Trimming pared 5 bases from V and 0 bases from J, leaving 15 bases between. The chain's CDR3 is CASSRRRRASTDTQYF. For the CDR3, the DNA is TGTGCCAGCAGTCGACGGAGGAGAGCTAGCACAGATACGCAGTATTTT.

There are a few counts of this clonotype. The chain recombines TRBV7-2 with TRBJ2-2, with TRBD1 as a possible D gene (6 bases). The germline CDR1 and CDR2 sequences are SGHTA and FQGNSA. This CDR3 is built from 15 residues. V was pared by 5 bases and J by 5 bases, with 15 bases between. For the CDR3, the DNA is TGTGCCAGCAGCCTCGGTGGACAGTTAACCGGGGAGCTGTTTTTT. It yields the protein CASSLGGQLTGELFF.

The chain has TRBV5-1 and TRBJ2-1; 7 bases align to TRBD2. This CDR3 is 13 amino acids long. Germline lookup yields CDR1 SGHRS and CDR2 YFSETQ. V was pared by 3 bases and J by 9 bases, with 6 bases of the junction left unmatched. This CDR3 is CASSSPAGCEQFF. Here the CDR3 DNA reads TGCGCCAGCAGCTCCCCAGCGGGGTGTGAGCAGTTCTTC.

The table lists this clonotype with a few counts. The chain recombines TRBV7-2 with TRBJ2-7; 10 bases match TRBD1. CDR1 and CDR2 (germline): SGHTA, FQGNSA. The length of the CDR3 is 15 residues. Unmatched junction bases numbered 5, after V lost 4 bases and J lost 2 bases. The CDR3 sequence is CASSWGDRGPYEQYF. The CDR3 coding sequence is TGTGCCAGCAGCTGGGGGGACAGGGGCCCCTACGAGCAGTACTTC.

The chain combines TRBV20-1 with TRBJ2-1; D perhaps matches TRBD1 (6 bases). V dropped 3 bases and J dropped 2 bases, with 17 bases sitting between them. CDR1 DFQATT and CDR2 SNEGSKA come from the germline V gene (reference sequence). The CDR3 length is 16 residues. The CDR3 DNA is TGCAGTGCTAGCGCGTTGGGGCAGGGGCCCTACAATGAGCAGTTCTTC. Amino acid sequence: CSASALGQGPYNEQFF.

The chain is built from TRBV6-2 or TRBV6-3 and TRBJ2-7; 8 nucleotides match TRBD2. Germline loops: CDR1 MNHEY, CDR2 SVGEGT. V lost 10 bases, J lost 2 bases, and 10 bases stayed unmatched. The CDR3 is 14 amino acids. The CDR3 DNA sequence: TGTGCCATCTCCGGGGGACTAGTACCCTACGAGCAGTACTTC. Amino acid sequence: CAISGGLVPYEQYF.

The chain is built from TRBV10-2 and TRBJ2-1; D is uncertain. Germline CDR1 and CDR2: WSHSY and SAAADI. The CDR3 is 13 amino acids. Trimming cost V 8 bases and J 4 bases, with 12 bases left between them. CDR3 DNA sequence: TGCGCCAGCGTGACCCCCGGGTACAATGAGCAGTTCTTC. Its protein is CASVTPGYNEQFF.

The chain combines TRBV29-1 with TRBJ1-1, with 9 bases fitting TRBD1. CDR3 length equals 15 residues. In germline, CDR1 is SQVTM, CDR2 ANQGSEA. The junction had 9 bases not matched to a gene; V was cut back by 4 bases and J by 3 bases. This CDR3 reads CSVGDRAVIYTEAFF. The CDR3 DNA sequence: TGCAGCGTTGGGGACAGGGCAGTGATTTACACTGAAGCTTTCTTT.

This clonotype was seen only a few times. The chain recombines TRBV5-1 with TRBJ2-5, with 11 bases that match TRBD2. The CDR3 extends over 16 amino acids. The germline V gene encodes CDR1 SGHRS and CDR2 YFSETQ. The trim removed 0 bases at V and 6 bases at J, leaving 7 bases unmatched. In nucleotides, the CDR3 is TGCGCCAGCAGCTTGGATAGCGGGGGGGCCGTAAAGACCCAGTACTTC. Its translation is CASSLDSGGAVKTQYF.

V gene TRBV10-3 combines with J gene TRBJ2-7, with D perhaps TRBD1 or TRBD2 (5 bases each). Germline V gene lookup returns CDR1 ENHRY and CDR2 SYGVKD. The CDR3 length is 14 residues. Trimming left V 4 bases short and J 3 bases short, with 13 bases between. DNA for the CDR3: TGTGCCATCAGTGGAGGGGACGATGACTACGAGCAGTACTTC. Protein product: CAISGGDDDYEQYF.

This clonotype was recorded a few times. The genes are TRBV7-2 and TRBJ2-7, with D perhaps TRBD2 (5 bases). The germline V gene has CDR1 SGHTA and CDR2 FQGNSA. V lost 7 bases and J lost 0, with 10 bases in between. The CDR3 has 13 residues. CDR3 bases: TGTGCCAGCAAGCGTGGAGGCTCCTACGAGCAGTACTTC. Translating gives CASKRGGSYEQYF.

CDR3 region: CASRDQDSAYGYTF. In DNA, the CDR3 is TGTGCCAGCAGAGACCAGGACAGTGCCTATGGCTACACCTTC. The genes are TRBV27 and TRBJ1-2; D possibly corresponds to TRBD1 (6 bases). This CDR3 comprises 14 residues. Trimming pared 6 bases from V and 4 bases from J, leaving 15 bases between. Germline values: CDR1 MNHEY, CDR2 SMNVEV (reference sequence).

The CDR3: CASNPRTTRGTQYF. The CDR3 DNA follows: TGTGCCAGCAACCCTAGGACTACCCGAGGGACCCAGTACTTC. The V gene is TRBV11-2, the J gene TRBJ2-7, with D possibly TRBD2 on 6 matching bases. With the DNA end fitting TRBJ2-5 better, the J assignment may be wrong. This CDR3 contains 14 residues. Per germline, CDR1 SGHAT and CDR2 FQNNGV.

This chain links TRBV7-2 with TRBJ2-5; 12 bases match TRBD2. Unmatched junction bases numbered 8, after V lost 5 bases and J lost 4 bases. The germline V gene encodes CDR1 SGHTA and CDR2 FQGNSA. The CDR3 covers 16 residues. Here the CDR3 DNA reads TGTGCCAGCAGCCGAAGCCTAGCGGGGGGGCGAGAGACCCAGTACTTC. This gives the protein CASSRSLAGGRETQYF.

Comments on this clonotype: Its ends do not fully match the called genes, so a read error is possible. This chain links TRBV2 with TRBJ2-5; TRBD2 agrees at 12 bases. The germline gives CDR1 SNHLY, CDR2 FYNNEI. The length of the CDR3 is 16 residues. CDR3 sequence reads: CASSEGGLAGVETQYF. CDR3 coding DNA: TGTGCCAGCAGCGAAGGGGGACTAGCGGGCGTGGAGACCCAGTACTTC.

The V and J genes are TRBV2 and TRBJ1-2; TRBD1 might be the D (5 bases). Deletions cut 6 bases from V and 3 bases from J, with 11 bases between. This CDR3 region has 13 residues. Germline V gene sequence: CDR1 SNHLY, CDR2 FYNNEI. For the CDR3, the DNA is TGTGCCAGCAGGGACAAGGATTACTATGGCTACACCTTC. Protein product: CASRDKDYYGYTF.

This clonotype was seen a handful of times. The genes are TRBV6-2 or TRBV6-3 and TRBJ2-1; D might be TRBD2 (8 bases). Trimming removed 8 bases from V and 2 bases from J, with 16 bases in between. The CDR3 has 15 amino acids. Germline CDR1 is MNHEY and CDR2 is SVGEGT. The CDR3 loop reads CASSRGRGAYNEQFF. The CDR3 nucleotides are TGTGCCAGCTCGAGGGGGCGGGGGGCCTACAATGAGCAGTTCTTC.

The sample holds many counts of this clonotype. The CDR3: CASSRRDRTSYEQYF. CDR3 nucleotides: TGTGCCAGCAGTAGAAGGGACAGGACGAGCTACGAGCAGTACTTC. J is TRBJ2-7 and V is TRBV12-3 or TRBV12-4; 8 positions agree with TRBD1. The CDR3 is made up of 15 amino acids. V dropped 5 bases and J dropped 3; count of bases not matched to a gene: 9.

The V and J genes are TRBV14 and TRBJ2-1; perhaps TRBD2 as D (5 bases). The CDR3 sequence is 15 residues long. Germline assignment: CDR1 SGHDN and CDR2 FVKESK. Between the trimmed V and J ends, which lost 4 bases and 8 bases, there was a span of 18 bases. The CDR3 spells CASSLNPRARDEQFF. CDR3 DNA: TGTGCCAGCAGCCTCAACCCGCGGGCGAGGGATGAGCAGTTCTTC.

This clonotype was counted between two and nine times. The chain has TRBV5-1 and TRBJ2-3, with 8 bases that match TRBD2. Germline loops: CDR1 SGHRS, CDR2 YFSETQ. The junction had 4 bases not matched to a gene; V was cut back by 1 base and J by 6 bases. The CDR3 runs to 14 residues. The CDR3 spells CASSLPAGADTQYF. CDR3 coding DNA: TGCGCCAGCAGCTTGCCAGCGGGGGCTGATACGCAGTATTTT.